This TCR beta chain was identified in a study of beta chain features in type 1 diabetes. Study-level findings and limits: The study notes PCR might favor shorter templates equally in patients and controls. Whether TCRB rearrangement is influenced by HLA type was left unresolved in this analysis. There was a moderate but significant shortening of TCRB CDR3s in all four CD4+ subsets of Type 1 diabetes patients.

Trimming removed 11 bases from V and 16 bases from J, with 18 bases in between. Germline assignment: CDR1 MNHNY and CDR2 SVGAGI (reference sequence). The CDR3 consists of 10 residues. Details on this clone: Antigen specificity is unknown.

The authors reverse transcribed all of the isolated RNA, so sequencing captured expressed TCRB transcripts. Profiling relied on immunoSEQ multiplex PCR, and the TCRdb table lists in-frame clones only, not all of them. The sample lists roughly 400,000 clones; approximately 15% were seen once. This receptor was taken from a man aged 25-45 years in good health. The chain links TRBV6-6 to TRBJ2-1; possible D gene TRBD2, 6 bases. The sequenced sample was naive CD4+ T cells from blood. The CDR3 protein is CALGVTSIFF. CDR3 nucleotides: TGTGCCCTCGGGGTGACTAGTATATTCTTC.